This T cell receptor (beta chain) stems from a study of CD8+ T cells in alopecia areata. For the study at large: The drug, tofacitinib, lasted 6 to 18 months, followed by 6 months off drug.

Specimens obtained from alopecia areata patients comprised lesional scalp punch biopsies and peripheral blood. RNA was extracted and reverse transcribed into cDNA as the sequencing template. Sequencing used immunoSEQ multiplex PCR; TCRdb keeps in-frame clones, though not all of them. Of under 300,000 clones detected, 67% appear once; the ten largest clones hold 1% to 1.5%. Sequencing used CD4+ T cells sorted from blood, obtained at week 0. The receptor was derived from a human donor with alopecia areata.

CDR3 amino acids: CAWNIGVYEQYF. CDR3 nucleotide sequence: TGTGCCTGGAACATCGGGGTCTACGAGCAGTACTTC. This chain links TRBV30 with TRBJ2-7, with D possibly matching TRBD2 (5 bases). The CDR3 extends over 12 amino acids. V was trimmed by 4 bases and J by 3 bases, leaving 10 bases between them. The germline gives CDR1 GTSNPN, CDR2 SVGIG (reference sequence). The whole variable domain, remainder taken from reference TRBV30 and TRBJ2-7, is SQTIHQWPATLVQPVGSPLSLECTVEGTSNPNLYWYRQAAGRGLQLLFYSVGIGQISSEVPQNLSASRPQDRQFILSSKKLLLSDSGFYLCAWNIGVYEQYFGPGTRLTVT.